This entry lists 18 T cell receptor beta chains sequenced from one sample in a study of blood T cell repertoires in COVID-19. Measured with immunoSEQ multiplex PCR; TCRdb has only the in-frame clones, and not every one. The sample has about 220,000 clones, around four fifths seen once. Sequenced: peripheral blood. The receptors here all came from a man aged 25 to 45 with active or convalescent COVID-19.

Here the CDR3 reads CATSDSGTGLVNEQFF. The CDR3 coding sequence is TGTGCCACCAGTGACTCCGGGACAGGGTTGGTCAATGAGCAGTTCTTC. The J gene is TRBJ2-1, the V gene TRBV24-1; 9 positions agree with TRBD1. The germline V gene has CDR1 KGHDR and CDR2 SFDVKD. The CDR3 contains 16 residues. V shed 4 bases and J 6 bases; nucleotides not matched to a gene: 9.

The V and J genes are TRBV11-3 and TRBJ2-7; 10 positions agree with TRBD1. Germline V gene lookup returns CDR1 SGHNT and CDR2 YENEEA. After removal of 5 bases from V and 3 bases from J, the junction contained 7 bases not matched to a gene. CDR3 length: 15 amino acids. CDR3 in amino acids: CASSLRTGGGYEQYF. Here the CDR3 DNA reads TGTGCCAGCAGCCTGCGGACAGGGGGAGGCTACGAGCAGTACTTC.

The rearrangement links TRBV25-1 to TRBJ2-3; tentative D call: TRBD1 (6 bases). The germline CDR1 and CDR2 sequences are MGHDK and SYGVNS. The CDR3 length is 15 residues. V was trimmed by 6 bases and J by 2 bases, leaving 15 bases between them. The CDR3 loop is CASRKPGQPTDTQYF. CDR3 nucleotides: TGTGCCAGCAGGAAACCCGGACAGCCCACAGATACGCAGTATTTT.

This clone showed up just a few times. V gene TRBV7-9 combines with J gene TRBJ2-7; TRBD2 agrees at 7 bases. The V segment lost 6 bases and the J segment 2 bases; nucleotides outside the gene matches: 10. This CDR3 is 15 amino acids long. The germline V gene encodes CDR1 SEHNR and CDR2 FQNEAQ (reference sequence). The CDR3 DNA reads as TGTGCCAGCAGTCCTGGACTAGGCCCTACCTACGAGCAGTACTTC. Translating it yields CASSPGLGPTYEQYF. Full variable domain (outside the CDR3, taken from reference TRBV7-9 and TRBJ2-7): DTGVSQNPRHKITKRGQNVTFRCDPISEHNRLYWYRQTLGQGPEFLTYFQNEAQLEKSRLLSDRFSAERPKGSFSTLEIQRTEQGDSAMYLCASSPGLGPTYEQYFGPGTRLTVT.

The J gene is TRBJ1-1, the V gene TRBV27; D remains ambiguous. The germline CDR1 and CDR2 sequences are MNHEY and SMNVEV (reference sequence). Trimming removed 4 bases at V and 1 base at J, with 13 bases between. There are 15 residues in the CDR3. CDR3 region: CASSSSRTGNTEAFF. The CDR3 DNA sequence: TGTGCCAGCAGTTCCAGCCGAACGGGGAACACTGAAGCTTTCTTT.

The J gene is TRBJ2-3, the V gene TRBV5-1; maybe TRBD2 (6 bases). Germline assignment: CDR1 SGHRS and CDR2 YFSETQ. The CDR3 loop spans 15 amino acids. Trimming shortened V by 3 bases and J by 0 bases, and 11 bases separated the two germline ends. CDR3 region: CASSSGRTSTDTQYF. The CDR3 region has the DNA TGCGCCAGCAGCTCTGGGAGGACTAGCACAGATACGCAGTATTTT.

The chain couples TRBV6-1 to TRBJ2-7; 10 bases are shared with TRBD1. The germline V gene has CDR1 MNHNS and CDR2 SASEGT. The V segment lost 1 base and the J segment 2 bases; nucleotides outside the gene matches: 2. This CDR3 contains 15 residues. CDR3 region: CASSEVGTGAYEQYF. CDR3 DNA: TGTGCCAGCAGTGAAGTCGGGACAGGGGCCTACGAGCAGTACTTC.

This sequence joins TRBV27 and TRBJ2-2; tentatively, D is TRBD1 (5 bases). CDR1 is MNHEY, CDR2 SMNVEV, per germline (reference sequence). Trimming cost V 5 bases and J 4 bases, with 17 bases left between them. This CDR3 comprises 16 residues. This CDR3 reads CASSPLGRVGTGELFF. CDR3 DNA: TGTGCCAGCAGTCCCCTCGGCAGGGTGGGCACCGGGGAGCTGTTTTTT.

The table lists this clone with a few counts. J is TRBJ2-7 and V is TRBV18, with D possibly TRBD1 on 5 matching bases. Trimming pared 3 bases from V and 5 bases from J, leaving 17 bases between. Germline assignment: CDR1 KGHSH and CDR2 LQKENI. The CDR3 totals 15 residues. The CDR3 is CASSPQGRARDEQYF. The DNA for the CDR3 is TGTGCCAGCTCACCTCAGGGCAGGGCCAGGGACGAGCAGTACTTC.

The V gene is TRBV19, the J gene TRBJ1-4; 7 positions match TRBD1. V was pared by 3 bases and J by 7 bases, with 5 bases of the junction left unmatched. The CDR3 extends over 14 amino acids. Germline loops: CDR1 LNHDA, CDR2 SQIVND (reference sequence). The CDR3 sequence is CASSMDRTGEKLFF. For the CDR3, the DNA is TGTGCCAGTAGTATGGATCGGACAGGTGAAAAACTGTTTTTT. Supplemented by reference TRBV19 and TRBJ1-4, the full variable domain reads DGGITQSPKYLFRKEGQNVTLSCEQNLNHDAMYWYRQDPGQGLRLIYYSQIVNDFQKGDIAEGYSVSREKKESFPLTVTSAQKNPTAFYLCASSMDRTGEKLFFGSGTQLSVL.

The chain carries TRBV29-1 and TRBJ2-3; TRBD2 is a possible D gene (6 bases). V gave up 3 bases and J gave up 7 bases, with 20 bases separating them. CDR3 length equals 15 residues. Germline loops: CDR1 SQVTM, CDR2 ANQGSEA. The DNA of the CDR3 is TGCAGCGTTGAGTTAGCGGAGAGGGGTTCTAATACGCAGTATTTT. Residues: CSVELAERGSNTQYF.

This clone has just one count. Here the CDR3 reads CASSIWDREYNEQFF. CDR3 sequence (DNA): TGTGCCAGTAGTATCTGGGACAGGGAATACAATGAGCAGTTCTTC. This rearrangement joins TRBV19 to TRBJ2-1, with 9 bases identical to TRBD1. Germline V gene data show CDR1 as LNHDA and CDR2 as SQIVND (reference sequence). This CDR3 region has 15 residues. After removal of 3 bases from V and 4 bases from J, the junction contained 4 bases not matched to a gene.

The CDR3 DNA sequence: TGTGCCAGCAGCTCCCGACAGGGGAACCTCCACTTT. Amino acids: CASSSRQGNLHF. The genes are TRBV11-2 and TRBJ1-6, with 8 bases that match TRBD1. The J segment lost 15 bases and the V segment lost 4 bases, leaving 5 bases of the junction unmatched. The length of the CDR3 is 12 residues. The germline V gene encodes CDR1 SGHAT and CDR2 FQNNGV.

The chain links TRBV4-3 to TRBJ2-1; D perhaps matches TRBD2 (5 bases). The CDR3 contains 14 residues. Germline values: CDR1 LGHNA, CDR2 YSLEER. Trimming took off 5 bases at V and 5 bases at J, with 13 bases between the two ends. This chain's CDR3 is CASSVRHGDNEQFF. The DNA for the CDR3 is TGCGCCAGCAGCGTTCGCCACGGGGACAATGAGCAGTTCTTC.

This clone showed up just a few times. The gene calls are TRBV6-2 or TRBV6-3 and TRBJ2-1; 12 bases agree with TRBD2. Germline assignment: CDR1 MNHEY and CDR2 SVGEGT. Trimming at V came to 5 bases and at J to 3 bases, leaving 5 bases not matched to a gene. There are 16 residues in the CDR3. The CDR3 DNA is TGTGCCAGCAGTCCCGGACTAGCGGGATACTACAATGAGCAGTTCTTC. This sequence encodes CASSPGLAGYYNEQFF.

The CDR3 DNA sequence: TGCAGCGGGACCGGACTAGTAAGCTCCTACAATGAGCAGTTCTTC. Its protein is CSGTGLVSSYNEQFF. This rearrangement joins TRBV29-1 to TRBJ2-1; 7 positions agree with TRBD2. This CDR3 is 15 amino acids long. CDR1 is SQVTM and CDR2 is ANQGSEA in the germline V gene. V was clipped by 7 bases and J by 0 bases; unmatched bases: 9.

The table lists this clone with a few counts. The V and J genes are TRBV19 and TRBJ2-1, with 9 positions matching TRBD2. CDR3 length equals 16 residues. Losses at the gene ends were 10 bases for V and 4 bases for J; bases not matched to a gene: 14. The germline CDR1 and CDR2 sequences are LNHDA and SQIVND (reference sequence). This CDR3 reads CAISPLAGASYNEQFF. CDR3 DNA: TGTGCCATTTCCCCCTTAGCGGGGGCCTCATACAATGAGCAGTTCTTC.

The chain links TRBV12-3 or TRBV12-4 to TRBJ1-1; no firm D call. Trimming left V 6 bases short and J 9 bases short, with 14 bases between. The CDR3 spans 12 residues. CDR3 residues: CASRLAAAKAFF. CDR3 in DNA: TGTGCCAGCAGGCTGGCGGCGGCTAAAGCTTTCTTT.